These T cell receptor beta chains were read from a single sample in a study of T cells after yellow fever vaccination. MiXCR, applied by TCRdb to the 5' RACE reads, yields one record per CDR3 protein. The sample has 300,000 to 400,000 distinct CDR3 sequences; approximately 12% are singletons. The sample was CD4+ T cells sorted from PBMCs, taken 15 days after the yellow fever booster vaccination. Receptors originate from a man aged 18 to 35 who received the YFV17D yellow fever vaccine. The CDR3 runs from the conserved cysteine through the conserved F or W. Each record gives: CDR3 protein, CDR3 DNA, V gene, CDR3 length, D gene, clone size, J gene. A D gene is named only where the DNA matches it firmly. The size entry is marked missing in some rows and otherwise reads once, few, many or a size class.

cdr3_aa: CASSQDRKGSGYTF
cdr3_nt: TGCGCCAGCAGCCAAGATCGGAAGGGGAGTGGCTACACCTTC
v_call: TRBV4-3
cdr3_length: 14
d_call: .
clone_size: .
j_call: TRBJ1-2

cdr3_aa: CASSLDRASTDTQYF
cdr3_nt: TGTGCCAGCAGCTTAGACCGAGCCAGCACAGATACGCAGTATTTT
v_call: TRBV7-9
cdr3_length: 15
d_call: .
clone_size: .
j_call: TRBJ2-3

cdr3_aa: CASSSRLTGRNNEQFF
cdr3_nt: TGTGCCAGCAGCTCTCGGCTAACGGGCAGAAACAATGAGCAGTTCTTC
v_call: TRBV5-4
cdr3_length: 16
d_call: .
clone_size: few
j_call: TRBJ2-1

cdr3_aa: CASSSPGYEQYF
cdr3_nt: TGTGCCAGCAGTTCTCCAGGCTACGAGCAGTACTTC
v_call: TRBV7-9
cdr3_length: 12
d_call: .
clone_size: .
j_call: TRBJ2-7

cdr3_aa: CASSARGGSTDTQYF
cdr3_nt: TGTGCCAGCAGTGCCAGGGGGGGCTCGACAGATACGCAGTATTTT
v_call: TRBV6-4
cdr3_length: 15
d_call: .
clone_size: few
j_call: TRBJ2-3

cdr3_aa: CASSAGWPDTQYF
cdr3_nt: TGTGCCAGCAGCGCCGGGTGGCCAGATACGCAGTATTTT
v_call: TRBV11-3
cdr3_length: 13
d_call: .
clone_size: .
j_call: TRBJ2-3

cdr3_aa: CASSLNPPGRGGYNEQFF
cdr3_nt: TGTGCCAGCAGCTTAAACCCCCCTGGGCGGGGGGGATACAATGAGCAGTTCTTC
v_call: TRBV7-3
cdr3_length: 18
d_call: TRBD2
clone_size: .
j_call: TRBJ2-1

cdr3_aa: CASSASGTEQYF
cdr3_nt: TGTGCCAGCAGCGCATCAGGGACCGAGCAGTACTTC
v_call: TRBV11-3
cdr3_length: 12
d_call: .
clone_size: .
j_call: TRBJ2-7

cdr3_aa: CASSLSRPRDGYTF
cdr3_nt: TGCGCCAGCAGCTTGTCCCGCCCCCGGGATGGCTACACCTTC
v_call: TRBV5-1
cdr3_length: 14
d_call: .
clone_size: .
j_call: TRBJ1-2

cdr3_aa: CASSFKGAGNTEAFF
cdr3_nt: TGTGCCAGCAGCTTCAAGGGGGCGGGGAACACTGAAGCTTTCTTT
v_call: TRBV7-2
cdr3_length: 15
d_call: TRBD1
clone_size: few
j_call: TRBJ1-1

cdr3_aa: CASSLHGTGGAQETQYF
cdr3_nt: TGTGCCAGCAGCTTACATGGGACAGGGGGTGCCCAAGAGACCCAGTACTTC
v_call: TRBV7-2
cdr3_length: 17
d_call: TRBD1
clone_size: .
j_call: TRBJ2-5

cdr3_aa: CASSTGLPGELFF
cdr3_nt: TGTGCTAGCAGCACGGGACTACCCGGGGAGCTGTTTTTT
v_call: TRBV7-7
cdr3_length: 13
d_call: TRBD2
clone_size: .
j_call: TRBJ2-2

cdr3_aa: CASSQDYRGGTDTQYF
cdr3_nt: TGTGCCAGCAGCCAAGACTACAGGGGTGGCACAGATACGCAGTATTTT
v_call: TRBV4-2
cdr3_length: 16
d_call: TRBD1
clone_size: .
j_call: TRBJ2-3

cdr3_aa: CASSPDRVNEKLFF
cdr3_nt: TGCGCCAGCAGCCCGGACAGGGTTAATGAAAAACTGTTTTTT
v_call: TRBV4-1
cdr3_length: 14
d_call: TRBD1
clone_size: .
j_call: TRBJ1-4

cdr3_aa: CSVLRSGRGNTIYF
cdr3_nt: TGCAGTGTCCTGAGATCCGGCAGAGGAAACACCATATATTTT
v_call: TRBV20-1
cdr3_length: 14
d_call: .
clone_size: many
j_call: TRBJ1-3

cdr3_aa: CASGGTQRTYEQYF
cdr3_nt: TGTGCCAGCGGAGGAACCCAAAGAACCTACGAGCAGTACTTC
v_call: TRBV2
cdr3_length: 14
d_call: .
clone_size: .
j_call: TRBJ2-7

cdr3_aa: CASSVGTGPSTEAFF
cdr3_nt: TGTGCCAGCAGCGTAGGTACGGGGCCAAGCACTGAAGCTTTCTTT
v_call: TRBV9
cdr3_length: 15
d_call: .
clone_size: few
j_call: TRBJ1-1

cdr3_aa: CASSLSPLARNTGELFF
cdr3_nt: TGTGCCAGCAGCTTATCCCCCCTAGCGAGGAACACCGGGGAGCTGTTTTTT
v_call: TRBV13
cdr3_length: 17
d_call: .
clone_size: many
j_call: TRBJ2-2

cdr3_aa: CASSSDRSYNSPLHF
cdr3_nt: TGTGCCAGCAGCTCGGACAGGTCCTATAATTCACCCCTCCACTTT
v_call: TRBV5-6
cdr3_length: 15
d_call: TRBD1
clone_size: few
j_call: TRBJ1-6

cdr3_aa: CASSSAPQETQYF
cdr3_nt: TGCGCCAGCAGCTCCGCCCCCCAAGAGACCCAGTACTTC
v_call: TRBV5-1
cdr3_length: 13
d_call: .
clone_size: few
j_call: TRBJ2-5

cdr3_aa: CASSGAANTGELFF
cdr3_nt: TGTGCCAGCAGCGGGGCGGCGAACACCGGGGAGCTGTTTTTT
v_call: TRBV6-2/TRBV6-3
cdr3_length: 14
d_call: .
clone_size: .
j_call: TRBJ2-2

cdr3_aa: CASSFGPGNRLSTEAFF
cdr3_nt: TGTGCCAGCAGTTTTGGGCCAGGGAATAGGTTAAGCACTGAAGCTTTCTTT
v_call: TRBV12-3/TRBV12-4
cdr3_length: 17
d_call: .
clone_size: few
j_call: TRBJ1-1

cdr3_aa: CASSYSAGSGGNSPLHF
cdr3_nt: TGTGCCAGCAGTTACTCAGCGGGTAGCGGAGGAAATTCACCCCTCCACTTT
v_call: TRBV6-6
cdr3_length: 17
d_call: .
clone_size: .
j_call: TRBJ1-6

cdr3_aa: CASSLGPSRRSYGYTF
cdr3_nt: TGTGCCAGCAGCTTAGGACCATCCCGGCGGTCCTATGGCTACACCTTC
v_call: TRBV5-6
cdr3_length: 16
d_call: .
clone_size: .
j_call: TRBJ1-2

cdr3_aa: CASSSGTGAEQPQHF
cdr3_nt: TGTGCCAGCAGTTCCGGGACGGGGGCAGAGCAGCCCCAGCATTTT
v_call: TRBV28
cdr3_length: 15
d_call: .
clone_size: few
j_call: TRBJ1-5

cdr3_aa: CAISEKRGGVAETQYF
cdr3_nt: TGTGCCATCAGTGAGAAGCGGGGGGGTGTGGCGGAGACCCAGTACTTC
v_call: TRBV10-3
cdr3_length: 16
d_call: TRBD2
clone_size: .
j_call: TRBJ2-5

cdr3_aa: CASSVVAGVADTQYF
cdr3_nt: TGTGCCAGCAGCGTAGTAGCGGGGGTCGCAGATACGCAGTATTTT
v_call: TRBV9
cdr3_length: 15
d_call: TRBD2
clone_size: few
j_call: TRBJ2-3

cdr3_aa: CASSRQFNSNQPQHF
cdr3_nt: TGTGCCAGCAGCCGACAGTTTAATAGCAATCAGCCCCAGCATTTT
v_call: TRBV6-5
cdr3_length: 15
d_call: .
clone_size: few
j_call: TRBJ1-5

cdr3_aa: CAISELGDEQYF
cdr3_nt: TGTGCCATCAGTGAGTTAGGGGACGAGCAGTACTTC
v_call: TRBV10-3
cdr3_length: 12
d_call: .
clone_size: many
j_call: TRBJ2-7

cdr3_aa: CSARGGQGLTGELFF
cdr3_nt: TGCAGTGCTAGGGGGGGACAGGGACTCACCGGGGAGCTGTTTTTT
v_call: TRBV20-1
cdr3_length: 15
d_call: TRBD1
clone_size: .
j_call: TRBJ2-2

cdr3_aa: CASSLRPNTEAFF
cdr3_nt: TGTGCCAGCAGCTTGCGGCCGAACACTGAAGCTTTCTTT
v_call: TRBV7-3
cdr3_length: 13
d_call: .
clone_size: .
j_call: TRBJ1-1

cdr3_aa: CASSKEGHEDSNQPQHF
cdr3_nt: TGTGCCAGCAGCAAAGAAGGTCACGAGGACTCCAATCAGCCCCAGCATTTT
v_call: TRBV21-1
cdr3_length: 17
d_call: .
clone_size: .
j_call: TRBJ1-5

cdr3_aa: CASRSNVYSNQPQHF
cdr3_nt: TGTGCCAGCAGGTCGAACGTCTATAGCAATCAGCCCCAGCATTTT
v_call: TRBV6-2/TRBV6-3
cdr3_length: 15
d_call: .
clone_size: .
j_call: TRBJ1-5

cdr3_aa: CASSFKGREAFF
cdr3_nt: TGTGCCAGCAGTTTTAAGGGGCGTGAAGCTTTCTTT
v_call: TRBV12-3/TRBV12-4
cdr3_length: 12
d_call: .
clone_size: .
j_call: TRBJ1-1

cdr3_aa: CSANRDGNNQPQHF
cdr3_nt: TGCAGTGCAAACAGGGACGGAAACAATCAGCCCCAGCATTTT
v_call: TRBV20-1
cdr3_length: 14
d_call: .
clone_size: .
j_call: TRBJ1-5

cdr3_aa: CSAKGQGELYGYTF
cdr3_nt: TGCAGTGCTAAGGGACAGGGCGAACTCTATGGCTACACCTTC
v_call: TRBV20-1
cdr3_length: 14
d_call: TRBD1
clone_size: .
j_call: TRBJ1-2

cdr3_aa: CSVDPTVGQAFF
cdr3_nt: TGCAGCGTTGACCCCACAGTAGGTCAAGCTTTCTTT
v_call: TRBV29-1
cdr3_length: 12
d_call: .
clone_size: many
j_call: TRBJ1-1

cdr3_aa: CASKASVTGELFF
cdr3_nt: TGTGCCAGCAAGGCTAGCGTTACCGGGGAGCTGTTTTTT
v_call: TRBV28
cdr3_length: 13
d_call: .
clone_size: .
j_call: TRBJ2-2

cdr3_aa: CASSTSSGGLYEQYF
cdr3_nt: TGTGCCAGCAGTACCTCTAGCGGGGGGCTCTACGAGCAGTACTTC
v_call: TRBV6-2/TRBV6-3
cdr3_length: 15
d_call: TRBD2
clone_size: few
j_call: TRBJ2-7

cdr3_aa: CASSLTGSVDTQYF
cdr3_nt: TGCGCCAGCAGCTTGACAGGGTCCGTGGATACGCAGTATTTT
v_call: TRBV5-1
cdr3_length: 14
d_call: .
clone_size: few
j_call: TRBJ2-3

cdr3_aa: CASSPAQSVSGNTIYF
cdr3_nt: TGCGCCAGCAGCCCCGCCCAGAGTGTCTCTGGAAACACCATATATTTT
v_call: TRBV4-3
cdr3_length: 16
d_call: .
clone_size: .
j_call: TRBJ1-3

cdr3_aa: CSVGQTNTGELFF
cdr3_nt: TGCAGCGTCGGACAGACTAACACCGGGGAGCTGTTTTTT
v_call: TRBV29-1
cdr3_length: 13
d_call: .
clone_size: .
j_call: TRBJ2-2

cdr3_aa: CASSPQRVADTQYF
cdr3_nt: TGTGCCAGCTCACCGCAGCGGGTGGCAGATACGCAGTATTTT
v_call: TRBV18
cdr3_length: 14
d_call: .
clone_size: .
j_call: TRBJ2-3

cdr3_aa: CASSEGQVDLYGYTF
cdr3_nt: TGTGCCAGCAGCGAAGGACAGGTAGACTTATATGGCTACACCTTC
v_call: TRBV12-3/TRBV12-4
cdr3_length: 15
d_call: TRBD1
clone_size: once
j_call: TRBJ1-2

cdr3_aa: CASTSGGPQHF
cdr3_nt: TGTGCCAGTACAAGCGGGGGCCCCCAGCATTTT
v_call: TRBV19
cdr3_length: 11
d_call: .
clone_size: .
j_call: TRBJ1-5

cdr3_aa: CASSQEVPNTQYF
cdr3_nt: TGCGCCAGCAGCCAAGAAGTTCCTAATACGCAGTATTTT
v_call: TRBV4-3
cdr3_length: 13
d_call: .
clone_size: few
j_call: TRBJ2-3

cdr3_aa: CASGGQNSGELFF
cdr3_nt: TGTGCCAGCGGGGGGCAAAACTCCGGGGAGCTGTTTTTT
v_call: TRBV7-6
cdr3_length: 13
d_call: .
clone_size: many
j_call: TRBJ2-2

cdr3_aa: CASSLGRSGAEAFF
cdr3_nt: TGTGCCAGCAGCCTGGGTCGATCGGGCGCTGAAGCTTTCTTT
v_call: TRBV7-9
cdr3_length: 14
d_call: .
clone_size: few
j_call: TRBJ1-1

cdr3_aa: CASSQLTGGSDIQYF
cdr3_nt: TGTGCCAGCAGCCAACTTACAGGGGGGTCGGACATTCAGTACTTC
v_call: TRBV14
cdr3_length: 15
d_call: TRBD1
clone_size: many
j_call: TRBJ2-4

cdr3_aa: CASSQGQGEKLFF
cdr3_nt: TGCGCCAGCAGCCAGGGACAGGGCGAAAAACTGTTTTTT
v_call: TRBV5-1
cdr3_length: 13
d_call: TRBD1
clone_size: .
j_call: TRBJ1-4

cdr3_aa: CASSLAPGNSYEQYF
cdr3_nt: TGCGCCAGCAGCTTGGCTCCGGGGAACTCCTACGAGCAGTACTTC
v_call: TRBV5-1
cdr3_length: 15
d_call: .
clone_size: many
j_call: TRBJ2-7